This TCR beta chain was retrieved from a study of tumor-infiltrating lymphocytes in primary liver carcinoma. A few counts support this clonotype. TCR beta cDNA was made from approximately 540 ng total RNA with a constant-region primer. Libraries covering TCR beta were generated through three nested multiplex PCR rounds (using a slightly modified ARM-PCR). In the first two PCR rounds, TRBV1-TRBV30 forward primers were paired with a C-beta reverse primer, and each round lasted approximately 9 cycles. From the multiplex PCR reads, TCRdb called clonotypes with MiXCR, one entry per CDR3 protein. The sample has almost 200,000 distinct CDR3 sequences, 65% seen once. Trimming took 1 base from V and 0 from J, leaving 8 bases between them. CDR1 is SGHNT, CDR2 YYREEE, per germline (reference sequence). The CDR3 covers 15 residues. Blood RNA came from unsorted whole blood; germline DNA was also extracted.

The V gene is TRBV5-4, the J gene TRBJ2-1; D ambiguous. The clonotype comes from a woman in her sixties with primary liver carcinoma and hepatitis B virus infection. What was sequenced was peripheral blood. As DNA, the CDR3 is TGTGCCAGCAGCTTGATCGGTAACTCCTACAATGAGCAGTTCTTC. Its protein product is CASSLIGNSYNEQFF.